This TCR beta chain was sequenced during a study of CD8 T cells in ankylosing spondylitis (TCRdb year 2017). Describing the broader study: T cell receptor beta repertoires were profiled in healthy donors and ankylosing spondylitis patients so that disease-linked TCR variants could be found. In total, the full study cohort was made up of some 110 healthy donors and 20 to 25 ankylosing spondylitis patients. Peripheral blood samples were taken, and synovial fluid was additionally collected from ankylosing spondylitis patients. Study-wide conclusions, independent of this receptor: Some motif variants had previously been reported in the synovial fluid and blood of reactive arthritis patients, which suggests shared mechanisms of disease initiation. The disease-linked clones were reported to be significantly enriched in matched synovial fluid samples from ankylosing spondylitis patients. The disease-linked clones had a CD8+ phenotype and were found at relatively low frequencies in peripheral blood. A TCR beta motif of several highly homologous amino acid variants appeared characteristic of blood from ankylosing spondylitis patients.

This clonotype was counted a few times. Its antigen specificity is not known. No per-base quality is available; no much larger clone lies one base away. For CDR1 and CDR2, the germline V gene lists KGHDR and SFDVKD. Trimming at the junction amounts to 6 bases on V and 0 bases on J, and the germline ends lie 2 bases apart. Spanning cysteine to phenylalanine, the CDR3 consists of 12 amino acids. Only the CDR3 DNA stays, 36 bases, in frame from base 1. The instrument was an Illumina HiSeq 2500. Quantitative 5'-RACE with molecular barcodes was the method used to prepare the TCR beta libraries. The paper's data handling went like this. A new computational method, built on a probabilistic model of VDJ rearrangement, was used to identify disease-linked TCR variants. The raw public reads went through TCRdb reprocessing: fastp at Q25, MiXCR clone calling, in-frame beta chains kept. Merged by CDR3 protein, the rows form single entries marked with the most common genes and DNA. It is TCRdb's table, rather than the study itself, that gives the V and J calls and clone size. The sample profile shows under 450,000 distinct CDR3 sequences; more than 15% of them were found once. Together, the top ten hold under 1.2% of the sample.

The TCR sequence derives from a male donor with ankylosing spondylitis. Source material: blood, either unsorted or a sorted T cell fraction (not recorded which). The rearrangement joined TRBV24-1 to TRBJ2-1, with an unclear D gene assignment. CDR3 protein: CATSSSYNEQFF. The DNA is as follows: TGTGCCACCAGTAGCTCCTACAATGAGCAGTTCTTC.